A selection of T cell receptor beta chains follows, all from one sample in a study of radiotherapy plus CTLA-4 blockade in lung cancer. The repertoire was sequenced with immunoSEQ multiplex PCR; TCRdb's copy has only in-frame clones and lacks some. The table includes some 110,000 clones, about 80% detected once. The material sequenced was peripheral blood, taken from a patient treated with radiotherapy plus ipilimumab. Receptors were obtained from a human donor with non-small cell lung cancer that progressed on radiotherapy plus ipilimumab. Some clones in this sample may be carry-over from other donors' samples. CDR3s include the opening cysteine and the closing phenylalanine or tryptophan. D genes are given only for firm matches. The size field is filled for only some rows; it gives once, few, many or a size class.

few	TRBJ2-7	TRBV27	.	CASIERGGPYEQYF	TGTGCCAGCATTGAAAGAGGGGGTCCCTACGAGCAGTACTTC
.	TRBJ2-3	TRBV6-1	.	CATRRDTSSTDTQYF	TGTGCCACCCGACGGGACACATCAAGCACAGATACGCAGTATTTT
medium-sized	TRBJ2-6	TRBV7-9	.	CASSLDGGSGANVLTF	TGTGCCAGCAGCTTAGATGGGGGCTCTGGGGCCAACGTCCTGACTTTC
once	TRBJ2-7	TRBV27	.	CASSLRAGEQYF	TGTGCCAGCAGTTTACGAGCTGGGGAGCAGTACTTC
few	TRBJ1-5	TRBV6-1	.	CASSEGEDGNQPQHF	TGTGCCAGCAGTGAGGGCGAGGATGGCAATCAGCCCCAGCATTTT
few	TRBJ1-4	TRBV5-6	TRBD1	CASSSTGARNEKLFF	TGTGCCAGCAGCTCCACAGGGGCTCGTAATGAAAAACTGTTTTTT
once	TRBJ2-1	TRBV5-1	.	CASSFGSGASYNEQFF	TGCGCCAGCAGCTTCGGGTCCGGGGCCTCCTACAATGAGCAGTTCTTC
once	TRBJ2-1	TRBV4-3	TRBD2	CASSPPGTSGGSERNEQFF	TGCGCCAGCAGCCCCCCAGGGACTAGCGGGGGATCGGAGAGGAATGAGCAGTTCTTC
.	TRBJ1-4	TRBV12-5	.	CASGFDTGTLFF	TGTGCTAGTGGTTTCGACACCGGGACGCTGTTTTTT
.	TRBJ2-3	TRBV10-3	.	CAISLLQGLGNTQYF	TGTGCCATCAGCCTTCTACAGGGACTCGGGAATACGCAGTATTTT
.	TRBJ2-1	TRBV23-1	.	CASSQVGPGDEQFF	TGCGCCAGCAGTCAGGTGGGACCAGGGGATGAGCAGTTCTTC
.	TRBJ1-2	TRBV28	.	CASRSLTVYGYTF	TGTGCCAGCAGGTCCTTGACAGTCTATGGCTACACCTTC
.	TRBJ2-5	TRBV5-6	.	CASSLFPGNQETQYF	TGTGCCAGCAGCTTGTTTCCGGGGAACCAAGAGACCCAGTACTTC
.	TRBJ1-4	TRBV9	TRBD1	CASSVSPGQGDEKLFF	TGTGCCAGCAGCGTAAGCCCGGGACAGGGAGATGAAAAACTGTTTTTT
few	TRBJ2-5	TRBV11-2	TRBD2	CASSSLAGAGETQYF	TGTGCCAGCAGCTCTCTAGCGGGGGCGGGAGAGACCCAGTACTTC
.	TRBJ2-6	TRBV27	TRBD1	CASSLIQGATGANVLTF	TGTGCCAGCAGTTTAATTCAGGGGGCAACTGGGGCCAACGTCCTGACTTTC
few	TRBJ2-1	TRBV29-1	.	CSGPFGGVEFF	TGCAGCGGCCCCTTCGGGGGAGTCGAGTTCTTC
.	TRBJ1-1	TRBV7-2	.	CASSMYRDTEAFF	TGTGCCAGCAGCATGTACAGGGACACTGAAGCTTTCTTT
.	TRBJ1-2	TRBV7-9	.	CASSPREEGYTF	TGTGCCAGCAGCCCCAGGGAGGAGGGCTACACCTTC
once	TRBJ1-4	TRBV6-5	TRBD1	CASSLGYGTGMEKLFF	TGTGCCAGCAGTTTAGGATACGGGACAGGGATGGAAAAACTGTTTTTT
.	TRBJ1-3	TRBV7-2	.	CASSPQYASSGNTIYF	TGTGCCAGCAGCCCACAGTACGCGAGCTCTGGAAACACCATATATTTT
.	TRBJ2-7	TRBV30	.	CAWSRQLSYEQYF	TGTGCCTGGAGTCGACAGCTATCCTACGAGCAGTACTTC
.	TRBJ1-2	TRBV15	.	CATSSRVSYGYTF	TGTGCCACCAGCTCCAGAGTAAGCTATGGCTACACCTTC
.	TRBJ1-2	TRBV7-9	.	CASSLGGTHNYGYTF	TGTGCCAGCAGCTTAGGAGGGACTCATAACTATGGCTACACCTTC
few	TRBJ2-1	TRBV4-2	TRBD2	CASSHGGGAPNEQFF	TGTGCCAGCAGCCATGGCGGGGGGGCCCCCAATGAGCAGTTCTTC
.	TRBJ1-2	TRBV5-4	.	CASSTGGRLANYGYTF	TGTGCCAGCAGCACCGGGGGACGGCTGGCTAACTATGGCTACACCTTC
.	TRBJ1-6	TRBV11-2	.	CASSPELYNSPLHF	TGTGCCAGCAGCCCAGAGTTGTATAATTCACCCCTCCACTTT
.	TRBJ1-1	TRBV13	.	CASSSPRDLNTEAFF	TGTGCCAGCAGCTCCCCGCGGGACTTGAACACTGAAGCTTTCTTT
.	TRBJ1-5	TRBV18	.	CASSPLGGNQPQHF	TGTGCCAGCTCCCCTCTGGGGGGCAATCAGCCCCAGCATTTT